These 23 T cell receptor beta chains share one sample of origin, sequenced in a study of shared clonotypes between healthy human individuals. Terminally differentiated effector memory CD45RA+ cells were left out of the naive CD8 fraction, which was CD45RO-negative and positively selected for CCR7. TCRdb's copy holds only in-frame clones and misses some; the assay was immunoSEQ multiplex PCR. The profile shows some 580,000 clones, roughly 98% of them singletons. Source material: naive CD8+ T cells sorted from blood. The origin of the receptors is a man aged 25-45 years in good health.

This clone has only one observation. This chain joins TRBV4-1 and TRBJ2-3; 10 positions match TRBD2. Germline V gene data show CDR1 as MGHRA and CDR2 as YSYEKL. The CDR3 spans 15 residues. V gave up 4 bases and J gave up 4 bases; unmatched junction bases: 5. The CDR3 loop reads CASSRLAGVPDTQYF. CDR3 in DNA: TGCGCCAGCAGCCGGCTAGCGGGAGTGCCAGATACGCAGTATTTT.

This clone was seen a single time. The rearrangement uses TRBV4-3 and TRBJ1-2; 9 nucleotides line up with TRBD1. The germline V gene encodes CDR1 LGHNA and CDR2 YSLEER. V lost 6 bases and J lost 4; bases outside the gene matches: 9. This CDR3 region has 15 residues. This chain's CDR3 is CASRSSQGAIYGYTF. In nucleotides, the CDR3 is TGCGCCAGCAGATCATCACAGGGGGCGATCTATGGCTACACCTTC.

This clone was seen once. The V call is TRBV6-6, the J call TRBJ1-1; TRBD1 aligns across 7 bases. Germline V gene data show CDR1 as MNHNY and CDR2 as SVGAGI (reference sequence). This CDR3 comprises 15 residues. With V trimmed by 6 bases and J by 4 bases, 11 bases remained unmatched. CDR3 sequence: CASSYPRGRVTEAFF. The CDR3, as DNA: TGTGCCAGCAGCTACCCTAGGGGGCGGGTCACTGAAGCTTTCTTT.

Written as DNA, the CDR3 is TGTGCCAGCTCACCAGAAAATCGGGGGTTATGGGGCGAGCAGTACTTC. Encoded protein: CASSPENRGLWGEQYF. This chain uses TRBV18 with TRBJ2-7; D possibly corresponds to TRBD2 (6 bases). There are 16 residues in the CDR3. V lost 2 bases and J 6 bases, leaving 20 bases between the germline ends. Germline CDR1 reads KGHSH; CDR2 reads LQKENI.

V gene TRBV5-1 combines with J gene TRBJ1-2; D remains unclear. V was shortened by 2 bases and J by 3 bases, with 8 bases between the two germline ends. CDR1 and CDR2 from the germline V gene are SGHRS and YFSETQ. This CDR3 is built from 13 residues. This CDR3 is CASSLMGDYGYTF. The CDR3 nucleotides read TGCGCCAGCAGCTTAATGGGAGACTATGGCTACACCTTC. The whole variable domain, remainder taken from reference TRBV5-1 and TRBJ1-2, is KAGVTQTPRYLIKTRGQQVTLSCSPISGHRSVSWYQQTPGQGLQFLFEYFSETQRNKGNFPGRFSGRQFSNSRSEMNVSTLELGDSALYLCASSLMGDYGYTFGSGTRLTVV.

In nucleotides, the CDR3 is TGTGCCAGCAGCCCCGGGAGGGGGCCGTTTGGGGCCAACGTCCTGACTTTC. This encodes CASSPGRGPFGANVLTF. This rearrangement joins TRBV7-6 to TRBJ2-6; TRBD2 is a possible D gene (8 bases). The CDR3 has 17 amino acids. The germline V gene has CDR1 SGHVS and CDR2 FNYEAQ. V gave up 5 bases and J gave up 3 bases, with 17 bases separating them.

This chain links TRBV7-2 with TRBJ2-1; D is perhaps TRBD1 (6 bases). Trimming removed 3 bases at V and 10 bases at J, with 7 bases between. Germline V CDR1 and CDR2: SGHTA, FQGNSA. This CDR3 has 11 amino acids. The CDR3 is CASSFGTEQFF. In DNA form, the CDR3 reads TGTGCCAGCAGCTTCGGGACAGAGCAGTTCTTC.

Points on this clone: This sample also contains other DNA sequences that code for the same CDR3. This chain's CDR3 is CSVEEQGRYNEQFF. The CDR3 region has the DNA TGCAGCGTTGAGGAACAGGGAAGGTACAATGAGCAGTTCTTC. This chain links TRBV29-1 with TRBJ2-1, with D tentatively TRBD1 (6 bases). V gave up 3 bases and J gave up 4 bases, with 13 bases separating them. CDR1 is SQVTM and CDR2 is ANQGSEA in the germline V gene. The CDR3 is made up of 14 amino acids.

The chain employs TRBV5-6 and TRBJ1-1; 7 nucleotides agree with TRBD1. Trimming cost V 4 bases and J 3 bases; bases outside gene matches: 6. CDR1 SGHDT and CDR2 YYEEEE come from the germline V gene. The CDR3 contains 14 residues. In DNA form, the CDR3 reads TGTGCCAGCAGCACGGGACAGCCCGACACTGAAGCTTTCTTT. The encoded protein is CASSTGQPDTEAFF.

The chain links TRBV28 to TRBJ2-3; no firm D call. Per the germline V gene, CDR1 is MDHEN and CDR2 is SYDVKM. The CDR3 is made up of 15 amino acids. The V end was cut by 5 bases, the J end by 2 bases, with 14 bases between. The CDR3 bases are TGTGCCAGCAGTCCGGCTAGGCAGATCACAGATACGCAGTATTTT. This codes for CASSPARQITDTQYF.

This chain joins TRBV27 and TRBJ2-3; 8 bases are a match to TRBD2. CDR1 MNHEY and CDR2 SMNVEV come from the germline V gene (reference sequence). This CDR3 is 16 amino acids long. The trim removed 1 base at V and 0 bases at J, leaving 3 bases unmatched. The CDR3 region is CASSLLPSGSTDTQYF. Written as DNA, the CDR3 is TGTGCCAGCAGTTTATTGCCTAGCGGGAGCACAGATACGCAGTATTTT.

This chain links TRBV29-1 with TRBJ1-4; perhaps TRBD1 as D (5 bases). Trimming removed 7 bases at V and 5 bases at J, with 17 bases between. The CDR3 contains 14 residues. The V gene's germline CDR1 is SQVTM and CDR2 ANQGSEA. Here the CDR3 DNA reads TGCAGCGCCGAAACAACAGGCAACAATGAAAAACTGTTTTTT. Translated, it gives CSAETTGNNEKLFF.

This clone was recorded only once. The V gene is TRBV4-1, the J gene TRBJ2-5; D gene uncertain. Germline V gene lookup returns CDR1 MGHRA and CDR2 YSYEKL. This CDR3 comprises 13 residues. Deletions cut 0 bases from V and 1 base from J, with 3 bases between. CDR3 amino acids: CASSQETQETQYF. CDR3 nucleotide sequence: TGCGCCAGCAGCCAAGAGACCCAAGAGACCCAGTACTTC.

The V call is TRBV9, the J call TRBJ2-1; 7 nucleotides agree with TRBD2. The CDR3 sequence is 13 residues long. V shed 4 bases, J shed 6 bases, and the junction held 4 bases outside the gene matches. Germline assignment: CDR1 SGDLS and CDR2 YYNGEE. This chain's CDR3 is CASSLSGINEQFF. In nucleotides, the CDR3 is TGTGCCAGCAGCTTGAGCGGGATCAATGAGCAGTTCTTC.

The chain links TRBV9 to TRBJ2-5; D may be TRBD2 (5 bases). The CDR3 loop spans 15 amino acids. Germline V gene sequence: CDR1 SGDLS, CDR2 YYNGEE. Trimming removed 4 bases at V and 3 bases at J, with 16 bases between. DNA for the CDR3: TGTGCCAGCAGCCCTCCTTCTAGGACTGAAGAGACCCAGTACTTC. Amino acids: CASSPPSRTEETQYF.

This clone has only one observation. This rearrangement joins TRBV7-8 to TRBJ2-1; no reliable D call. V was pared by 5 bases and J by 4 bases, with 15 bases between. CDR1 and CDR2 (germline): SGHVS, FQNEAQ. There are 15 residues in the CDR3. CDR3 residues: CASSPELPVYNEQFF. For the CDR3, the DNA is TGTGCCAGCAGCCCAGAGCTACCCGTTTACAATGAGCAGTTCTTC.

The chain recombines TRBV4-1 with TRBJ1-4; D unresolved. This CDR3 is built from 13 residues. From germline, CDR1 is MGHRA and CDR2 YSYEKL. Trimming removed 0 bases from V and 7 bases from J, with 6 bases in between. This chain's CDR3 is CASSQDRAEKLFF. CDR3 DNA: TGCGCCAGCAGCCAAGATCGGGCTGAAAAACTGTTTTTT.

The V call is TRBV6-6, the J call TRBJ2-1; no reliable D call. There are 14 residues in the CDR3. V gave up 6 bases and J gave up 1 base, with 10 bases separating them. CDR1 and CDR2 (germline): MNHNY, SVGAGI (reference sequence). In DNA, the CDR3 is TGTGCCAGCAGCACAGTTGGGTCCTACAATGAGCAGTTCTTC. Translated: CASSTVGSYNEQFF.

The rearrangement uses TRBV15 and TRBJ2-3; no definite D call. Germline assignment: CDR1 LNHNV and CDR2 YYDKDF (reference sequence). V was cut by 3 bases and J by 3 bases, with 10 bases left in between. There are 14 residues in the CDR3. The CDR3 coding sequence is TGTGCCACCAGCAGTGTTAGTTCGACAGATACGCAGTATTTT. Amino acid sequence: CATSSVSSTDTQYF.

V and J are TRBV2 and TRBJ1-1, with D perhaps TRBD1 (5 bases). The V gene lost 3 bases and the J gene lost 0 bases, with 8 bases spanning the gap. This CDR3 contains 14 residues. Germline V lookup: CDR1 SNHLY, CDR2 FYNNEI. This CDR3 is CASSDVGLNTEAFF. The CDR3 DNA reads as TGTGCCAGCAGTGATGTGGGGCTGAACACTGAAGCTTTCTTT.

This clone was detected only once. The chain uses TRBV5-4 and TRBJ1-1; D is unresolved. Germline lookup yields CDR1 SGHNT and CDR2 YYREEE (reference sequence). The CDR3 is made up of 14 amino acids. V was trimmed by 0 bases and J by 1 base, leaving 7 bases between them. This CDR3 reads CASSLGQENTEAFF. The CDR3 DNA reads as TGTGCCAGCAGCTTGGGGCAGGAGAACACTGAAGCTTTCTTT.

CDR3 DNA sequence: TGCGCCAGCAGCCAGTCGAGACTACCCTATTACGAGCAGTACTTC. Its translation is CASSQSRLPYYEQYF. The chain recombines TRBV4-1 with TRBJ2-7, with D possibly being TRBD2 (5 bases). The V gene lost 3 bases and the J gene lost 4 bases, with 16 bases spanning the gap. The CDR3 loop spans 15 amino acids. The germline V gene encodes CDR1 MGHRA and CDR2 YSYEKL.

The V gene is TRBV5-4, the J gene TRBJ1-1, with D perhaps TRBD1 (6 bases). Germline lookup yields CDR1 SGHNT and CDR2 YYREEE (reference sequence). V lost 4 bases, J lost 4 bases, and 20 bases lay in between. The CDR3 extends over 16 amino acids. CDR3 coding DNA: TGTGCCAGCAGCCGGACCCAGAACAGGGAGACCACTGAAGCTTTCTTT. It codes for CASSRTQNRETTEAFF.